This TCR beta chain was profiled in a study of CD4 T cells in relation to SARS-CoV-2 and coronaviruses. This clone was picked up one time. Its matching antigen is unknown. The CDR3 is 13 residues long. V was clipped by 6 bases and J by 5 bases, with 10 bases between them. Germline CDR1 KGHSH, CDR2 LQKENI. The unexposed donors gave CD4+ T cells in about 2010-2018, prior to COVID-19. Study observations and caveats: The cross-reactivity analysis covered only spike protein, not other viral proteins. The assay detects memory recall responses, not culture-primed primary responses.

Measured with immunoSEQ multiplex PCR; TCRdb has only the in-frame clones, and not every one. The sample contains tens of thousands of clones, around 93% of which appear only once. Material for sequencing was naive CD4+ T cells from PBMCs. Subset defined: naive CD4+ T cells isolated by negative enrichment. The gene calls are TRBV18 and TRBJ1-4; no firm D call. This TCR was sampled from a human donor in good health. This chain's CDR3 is CASSKSENEKLFF. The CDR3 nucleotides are TGTGCCAGCTCCAAATCCGAGAATGAAAAACTGTTTTTT.